This paragraph covers one TCR beta chain sequence. The antigen is undetermined. The sample belongs to a study of cytomegalovirus exposure and HLA in healthy donors. Trimming took off 0 bases at V and 7 bases at J, with 11 bases between the two ends. Germline CDR1 SGDLS, CDR2 YYNGEE. The length of the CDR3 is 15 residues. PCR involved 60 Vbeta and 13 Jbeta primers. Under the authors' procedure: Unique TCR beta chains numbered approximately 80 million in a later analysis, with roughly 10 million shared. The data were produced by immunoSEQ multiplex PCR, yet TCRdb's version contains in-frame clones alone and is incomplete. That table furnishes V, J and clone size, whereas the DNA furnished D and trimming. The sample has about 190,000 clones, roughly 84% seen once. Overall study results and limits: Later on, an analysis showed TCR association rates differing by HLA locus, with DRB1 the most and HLA-C the fewest. Reportedly, diagnosis of cytomegalovirus status by the classifier showed high specificity and sensitivity. A previous analysis found most TCR beta V segments productive roughly 87% or roughly 30% of the time.

This rearrangement joins TRBV9 to TRBJ1-6, with D possibly TRBD1 on 6 matching bases. Sequenced input: PBMCs. This receptor was identified in a woman in her fifties or sixties in good health and CMV-seropositive. Here the CDR3 DNA reads TGTGCCAGCAGCGTAGAGACAGGCGCCAATTCACCCCTCCACTTT. Translating gives CASSVETGANSPLHF. The entire variable domain, with the rest obtained from reference TRBV9 and TRBJ1-6, is as follows: DSGVTQTPKHLITATGQRVTLRCSPRSGDLSVYWYQQSLDQGLQFLIQYYNGEERAKGNILERFSAQQFPDLHSELNLSSLELGDSALYFCASSVETGANSPLHFGNGTRLTVT.